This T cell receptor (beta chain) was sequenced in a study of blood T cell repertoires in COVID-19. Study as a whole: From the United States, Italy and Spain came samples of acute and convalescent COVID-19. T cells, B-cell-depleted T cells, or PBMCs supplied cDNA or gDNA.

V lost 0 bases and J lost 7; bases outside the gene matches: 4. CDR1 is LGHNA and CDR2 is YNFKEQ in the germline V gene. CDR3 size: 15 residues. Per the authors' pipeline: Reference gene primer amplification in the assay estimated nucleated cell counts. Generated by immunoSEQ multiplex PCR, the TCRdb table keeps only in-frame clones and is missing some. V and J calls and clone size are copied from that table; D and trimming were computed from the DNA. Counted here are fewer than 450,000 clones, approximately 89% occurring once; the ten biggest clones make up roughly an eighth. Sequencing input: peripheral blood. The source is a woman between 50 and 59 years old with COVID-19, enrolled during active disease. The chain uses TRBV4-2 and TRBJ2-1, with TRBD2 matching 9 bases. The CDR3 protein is CASSQDGRGGNEQFF. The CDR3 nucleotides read TGTGCCAGCAGCCAAGACGGGCGGGGGGGAAATGAGCAGTTCTTC.